The 9 T cell receptor beta chains reported below all come from one sample, sequenced in a study of cytomegalovirus exposure and HLA in healthy donors. Primers included in the PCR were 60 Vbeta and 13 Jbeta primers. The protocol was immunoSEQ multiplex PCR, while the TCRdb copy is restricted to in-frame clones and leaves out a portion. The table lists roughly 200,000 clones, 79% of them singletons. Sequencing was performed on PBMCs. These receptors were collected from a woman younger than 45 in good health and CMV-seropositive.

This clone was detected once. The chain links TRBV27 to TRBJ2-4; D ambiguous. Trimming took off 2 bases at V and 9 bases at J, with 8 bases between the two ends. This CDR3 is 12 amino acids long. The germline V gene encodes CDR1 MNHEY and CDR2 SMNVEV (reference sequence). The CDR3 DNA is TGTGCCAGCAGTTTACCGGGTGGCATTCAGTACTTC. The encoded protein is CASSLPGGIQYF.

The chain combines TRBV5-1 with TRBJ1-1; D gene uncertain. Germline values: CDR1 SGHRS, CDR2 YFSETQ. V was pared by 6 bases and J by 1 base, with 10 bases between. This CDR3 region has 13 residues. CDR3 sequence (DNA): TGCGCCAGCACGAAGTACGGGAACACTGAAGCTTTCTTT. Protein: CASTKYGNTEAFF.

The chain links TRBV5-1 to TRBJ2-3, with TRBD1 matching 9 bases. After removal of 4 bases from V and 4 bases from J, the junction contained 10 bases not matched to a gene. The CDR3 extends over 16 amino acids. Germline V CDR1 and CDR2: SGHRS, YFSETQ. The CDR3 loop reads CASSRGGTGNSDTQYF. The CDR3 region has the DNA TGCGCCAGCAGCCGTGGTGGGACAGGGAACTCAGATACGCAGTATTTT.

The chain recombines TRBV9 with TRBJ1-3; 8 nucleotides align to TRBD1. CDR3 length: 15 residues. Germline V gene sequence: CDR1 SGDLS, CDR2 YYNGEE. With 2 bases clipped from V and 8 bases from J, the junction kept 9 bases outside the gene matches. CDR3 coding DNA: TGTGCCAGCAGCGTTCCAGGGGGCAGGGACGACACCATATATTTT. Protein: CASSVPGGRDDTIYF.

This clone was seen a handful of times. For the CDR3, the DNA is TGCGCCAGCAGCTTGACAGGGGGAGGCTACGAGCAGTACTTC. Amino acids: CASSLTGGGYEQYF. The rearrangement uses TRBV5-1 and TRBJ2-7; TRBD1 aligns across 8 bases. The CDR3 is 14 residues long. Germline V gene sequence: CDR1 SGHRS, CDR2 YFSETQ. V lost 1 base to trimming and J lost 3 bases; unmatched junction nucleotides: 3.

The count of this clone is one. V is TRBV27 and J is TRBJ2-7, with D hard to call. The V end lost 6 bases, the J end lost 0 bases, and 9 bases lay between the germline ends. The germline V gene encodes CDR1 MNHEY and CDR2 SMNVEV (reference sequence). The CDR3 length is 13 residues. The CDR3 is CASSSVPSYEQYF. The CDR3 DNA reads as TGTGCCAGCAGCTCGGTCCCCTCCTACGAGCAGTACTTC.

CDR3 loop: CASSSFTSGGTDTQYF. For the CDR3, the DNA is TGTGCCAGCAGTTCTTTTACTAGCGGGGGCACAGATACGCAGTATTTT. The rearrangement uses TRBV6-5 and TRBJ2-3; 10 nucleotides agree with TRBD2. V shed 4 bases and J 1 base; nucleotides not matched to a gene: 5. This CDR3 region has 16 residues. Per the germline V gene, CDR1 is MNHEY and CDR2 is SVGAGI.

This clone showed up just once. V gene TRBV28 combines with J gene TRBJ2-7; TRBD1 aligns across 7 bases. V lost 6 bases and J lost 2; bases outside the gene matches: 7. The length of the CDR3 is 14 residues. The germline V gene has CDR1 MDHEN and CDR2 SYDVKM. CDR3 sequence: CASRRQGSAYEQYF. CDR3 bases: TGTGCCAGCAGAAGACAGGGAAGCGCCTACGAGCAGTACTTC. Complete variable domain (other parts from reference TRBV28 and TRBJ2-7): DVKVTQSSRYLVKRTGEKVFLECVQDMDHENMFWYRQDPGLGLRLIYFSYDVKMKEKGDIPEGYSVSREKKERFSLILESASTNQTSMYLCASRRQGSAYEQYFGPGTRLTVT.

This clone has only a few counts. The chain has TRBV6-1 and TRBJ1-4; tentatively, D is TRBD1 (5 bases). The length of the CDR3 is 16 residues. V was shortened by 2 bases and J by 5 bases, with 15 bases between the two germline ends. Per germline, CDR1 MNHNS and CDR2 SASEGT. CDR3 nucleotides: TGTGCCAGCAGTGAAATAACAGGAAGGCTGAATGAAAAACTGTTTTTT. This codes for CASSEITGRLNEKLFF.